The T cell receptor beta chain described here comes from a study of T cell responses to AZD1222 COVID-19 vaccine (dated by TCRdb to the early 2020s). For context, the study as a whole: AZD1222 recipients given second doses at about 4 weeks or at about 12 weeks were pooled, since spike-specific TCR depth and breadth were not found to differ between the two schedules. A total of around 240 trial participants underwent TCR sequencing, of whom 207 received two doses of AZD1222 and some 25 received two doses of the MenACWY control vaccine. Trial participants were enrolled by age into 18-55, 56-69 and 70-plus year subgroups, with around 140, 26 and 57 TCR-sequenced participants respectively. The full study reports these points: Participants were mostly white British and included more females than males, and it was suggested by the authors that clonal diversity may have been underestimated. The 56-69-year group was small, and its depth increase did not reach significance, likely because of low power. Epitopes outside the regions mutated in the B.1.351 and B.1.1.7 variants were reportedly recognized by nearly half of the unique spike-specific TCRs. Because no day 14 peak-response samples were available, repertoires were characterized only after the peak T cell response. Spike-specific TCR breadth and depth rose significantly after two AZD1222 doses compared with day 0 and with MenACWY recipients. Only a handful of AZD1222 recipients were SARS-CoV-2 seropositive at baseline, limiting conclusions about previously exposed vaccinees. CD4 TCRs associated with the vaccine covered the entire spike protein, and the dominant responses were in regions 160-218 and 743-854.

A remark on this clone: No cognate antigen has been identified for it. Base qualities are not at hand, and no much larger clone is one base apart.

The CDR3 regions of human TCRbeta chains were subjected to immunosequencing. Processing in the source paper ran as follows. TCRs in the repertoires were compared against a reference library of SARS-CoV-2-specific TCRs that had been generated with the MIRA antigen-specificity platform. Breadth was defined as the fraction of unique TCRs that were SARS-CoV-2-associated. Depth was defined as the fraction of total T cells that were SARS-CoV-2-associated. Using the MIRA data, each spike-specific TCR was assigned both to the spike region to which the TCR was reactive and to a CD4 or CD8 class. Log10-transformed breadth and depth values were compared by one-way ANOVA with Sidak's multiple comparisons tests. Sourced from immuneACCESS, this table was stored by TCRdb with only in-frame sequences that have V and J called. A share of the clones is absent; for the studies checked, an unresolved V gene accounts for under half, and the remainder has no known explanation. That table supplies the V and J calls and clone size; D and trimming were determined from the DNA. Within this sample are 95,000 to 150,000 clones, with about 87% of them counted one time only. The ten largest clones represent approximately 5.4% of the sample.

Reading the label with the study, this specimen's time point is: baseline before first vaccination. The vaccinee samples were drawn from two UK trials, COV001 and COV002, one of which was a single-blind randomized controlled phase 2/3 trial testing AZD1222 (ChAdOx1 nCoV-19) in healthy adults. For TCRbeta chain sequencing, PBMC samples from trial participants were taken at day 0 and at day 28 after the second dose. CDR1 and CDR2 are read off the germline V gene as MGHRA and YSYEKL. Trimming leaves V shorter by 6 bases and J shorter by 4 bases, with the junction holding 18 bases beyond the gene matches. CDR3 length: 19 amino acids, cysteine to phenylalanine. Only CDR3 DNA is held: 57 bases, read in frame from base 1.

Sequencing was performed on peripheral blood, taken on day 0 of AZD1222 vaccination. In this chain, TRBV4-1 is recombined with TRBJ1-3; 10 of the junction bases match TRBD1. The sequence was collected from an adult in good health. The DNA is TGCGCCAGCAGACACGGCAAGCCCGGGACAGGGGAACCGGGAAACACCATATATTTT. Its protein is CASRHGKPGTGEPGNTIYF.